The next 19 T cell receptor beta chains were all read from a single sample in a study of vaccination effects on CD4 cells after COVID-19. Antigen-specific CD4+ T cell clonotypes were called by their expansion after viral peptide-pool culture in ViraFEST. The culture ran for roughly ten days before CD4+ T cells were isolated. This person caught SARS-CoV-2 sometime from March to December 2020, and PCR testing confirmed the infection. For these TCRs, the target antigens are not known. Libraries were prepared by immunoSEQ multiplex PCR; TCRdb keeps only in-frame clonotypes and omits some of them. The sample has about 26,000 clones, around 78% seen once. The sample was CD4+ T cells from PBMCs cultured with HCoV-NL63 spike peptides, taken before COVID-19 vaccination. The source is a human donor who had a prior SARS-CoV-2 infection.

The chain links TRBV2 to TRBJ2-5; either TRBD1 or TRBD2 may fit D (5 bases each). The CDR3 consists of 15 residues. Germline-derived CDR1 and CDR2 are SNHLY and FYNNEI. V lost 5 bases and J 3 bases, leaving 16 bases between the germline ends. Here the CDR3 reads CASSPIGTSEETQYF. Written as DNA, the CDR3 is TGTGCCAGCAGTCCCATTGGGACGTCGGAAGAGACCCAGTACTTC.

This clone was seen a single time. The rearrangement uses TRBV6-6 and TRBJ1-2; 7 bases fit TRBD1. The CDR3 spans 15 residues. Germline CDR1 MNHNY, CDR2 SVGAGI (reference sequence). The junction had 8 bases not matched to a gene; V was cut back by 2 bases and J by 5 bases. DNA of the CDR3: TGTGCCAGCAGTTACATGCGGACAGGTCTATATGGCTACACCTTC. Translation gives CASSYMRTGLYGYTF.

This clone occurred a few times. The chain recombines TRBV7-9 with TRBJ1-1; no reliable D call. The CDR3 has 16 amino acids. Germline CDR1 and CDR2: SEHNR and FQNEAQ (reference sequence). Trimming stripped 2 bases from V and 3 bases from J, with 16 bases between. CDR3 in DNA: TGTGCCAGCAGCTTAAGGGAAGGGTACACGGACACTGAAGCTTTCTTT. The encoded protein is CASSLREGYTDTEAFF.

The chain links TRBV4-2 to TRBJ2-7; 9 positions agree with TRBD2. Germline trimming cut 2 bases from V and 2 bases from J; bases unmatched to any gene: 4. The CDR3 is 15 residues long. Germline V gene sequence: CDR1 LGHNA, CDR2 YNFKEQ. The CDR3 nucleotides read TGTGCCAGCAGCCAAAACAGCGGGGGGACCTACGAGCAGTACTTC. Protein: CASSQNSGGTYEQYF.

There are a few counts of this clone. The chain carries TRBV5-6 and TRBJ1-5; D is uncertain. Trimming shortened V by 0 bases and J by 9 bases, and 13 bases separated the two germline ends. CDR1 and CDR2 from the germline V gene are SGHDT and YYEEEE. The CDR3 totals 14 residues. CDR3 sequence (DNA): TGTGCCAGCAGCTTGGGACATACATATCGGCCCCAGCATTTT. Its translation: CASSLGHTYRPQHF. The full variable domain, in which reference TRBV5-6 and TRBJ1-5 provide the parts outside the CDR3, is DAGVTQSPTHLIKTRGQQVTLRCSPKSGHDTVSWYQQALGQGPQFIFQYYEEEERQRGNFPDRFSGHQFPNYSSELNVNALLLGDSALYLCASSLGHTYRPQHFGDGTRLSIL.

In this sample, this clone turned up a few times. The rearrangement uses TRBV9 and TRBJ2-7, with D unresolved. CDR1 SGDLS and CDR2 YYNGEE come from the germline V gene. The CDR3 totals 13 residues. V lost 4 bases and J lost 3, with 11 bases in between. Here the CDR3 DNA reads TGTGCCAGCAGCCTCGGTAGTGGCTACGAGCAGTACTTC. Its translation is CASSLGSGYEQYF.

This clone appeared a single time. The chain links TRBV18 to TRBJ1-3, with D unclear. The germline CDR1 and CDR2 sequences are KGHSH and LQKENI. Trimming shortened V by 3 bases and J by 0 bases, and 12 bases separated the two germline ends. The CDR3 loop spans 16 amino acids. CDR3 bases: TGTGCCAGCTCACCCCCCCGGTTGAGCTCTGGAAACACCATATATTTT. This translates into CASSPPRLSSGNTIYF. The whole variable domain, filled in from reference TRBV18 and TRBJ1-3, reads NAGVMQNPRHLVRRRGQEARLRCSPMKGHSHVYWYRQLPEEGLKFMVYLQKENIIDESGMPKERFSAEFPKEGPSILRIQQVVRGDSAAYFCASSPPRLSSGNTIYFGEGSWLTVV.

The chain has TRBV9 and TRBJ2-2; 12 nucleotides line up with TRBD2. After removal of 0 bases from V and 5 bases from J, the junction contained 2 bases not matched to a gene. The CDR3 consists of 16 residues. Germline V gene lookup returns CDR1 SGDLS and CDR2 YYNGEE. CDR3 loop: CASSVGGLAGTGELFF. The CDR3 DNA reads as TGTGCCAGCAGCGTAGGTGGACTAGCGGGGACCGGGGAGCTGTTTTTT.

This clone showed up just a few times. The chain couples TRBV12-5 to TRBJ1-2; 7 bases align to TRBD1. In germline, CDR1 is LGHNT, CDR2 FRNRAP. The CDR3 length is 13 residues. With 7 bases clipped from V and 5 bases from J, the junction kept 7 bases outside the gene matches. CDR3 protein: CASVRDSGYGYTF. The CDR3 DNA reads TGTGCTAGTGTAAGGGACAGTGGTTATGGCTACACCTTC.

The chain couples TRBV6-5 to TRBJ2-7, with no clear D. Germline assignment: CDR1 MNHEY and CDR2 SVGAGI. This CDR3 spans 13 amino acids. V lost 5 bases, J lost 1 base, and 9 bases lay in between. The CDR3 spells CASSRPASYEQYF. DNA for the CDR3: TGTGCCAGCAGTAGGCCAGCGTCCTACGAGCAGTACTTC.

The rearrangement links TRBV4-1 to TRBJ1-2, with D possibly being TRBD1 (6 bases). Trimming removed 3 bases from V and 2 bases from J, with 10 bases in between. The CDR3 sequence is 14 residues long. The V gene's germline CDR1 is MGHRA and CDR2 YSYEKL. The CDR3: CASSHSGQNYGYTF. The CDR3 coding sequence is TGCGCCAGCAGCCACTCGGGACAAAACTATGGCTACACCTTC.

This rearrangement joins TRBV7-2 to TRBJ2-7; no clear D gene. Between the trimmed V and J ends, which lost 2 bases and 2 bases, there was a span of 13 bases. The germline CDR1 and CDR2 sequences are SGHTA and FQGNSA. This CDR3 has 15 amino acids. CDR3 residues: CASSLLPDGTYEQYF. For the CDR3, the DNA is TGTGCCAGCAGCTTACTACCGGACGGTACCTACGAGCAGTACTTC.

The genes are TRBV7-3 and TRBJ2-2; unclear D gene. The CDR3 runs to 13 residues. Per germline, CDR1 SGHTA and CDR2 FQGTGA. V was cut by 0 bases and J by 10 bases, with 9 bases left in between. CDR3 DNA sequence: TGTGCCAGCAGCTTAACACTCGACGAGGAGCTGTTTTTT. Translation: CASSLTLDEELFF.

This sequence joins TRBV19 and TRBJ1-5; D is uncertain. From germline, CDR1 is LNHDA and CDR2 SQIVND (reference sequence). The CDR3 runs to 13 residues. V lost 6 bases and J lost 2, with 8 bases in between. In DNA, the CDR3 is TGTGCCAGTAGAGCGCAGCGCAATCAGCCCCAGCATTTT. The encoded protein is CASRAQRNQPQHF.

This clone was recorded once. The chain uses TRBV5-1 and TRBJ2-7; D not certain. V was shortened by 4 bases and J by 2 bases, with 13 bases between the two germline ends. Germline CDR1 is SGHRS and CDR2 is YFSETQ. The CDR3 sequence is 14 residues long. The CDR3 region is CASSPRGSTYEQYF. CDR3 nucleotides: TGCGCCAGCAGCCCGAGAGGCAGCACCTACGAGCAGTACTTC.

CDR3 residues: CASSLAAGPDTGELFF. The CDR3 DNA reads TGCGCCAGCAGCTTGGCGGCGGGGCCAGACACCGGGGAGCTGTTTTTT. The chain couples TRBV5-1 to TRBJ2-2; D might be TRBD2 (6 bases). Germline assignment: CDR1 SGHRS and CDR2 YFSETQ. The V gene lost 0 bases and the J gene lost 3 bases, with 12 bases spanning the gap. This CDR3 is built from 16 residues.

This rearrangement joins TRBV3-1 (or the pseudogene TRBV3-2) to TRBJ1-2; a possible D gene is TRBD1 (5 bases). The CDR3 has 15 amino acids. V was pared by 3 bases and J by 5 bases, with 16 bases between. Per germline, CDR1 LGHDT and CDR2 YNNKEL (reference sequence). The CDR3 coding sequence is TGTGCCAGCAGCCACCTGGGGGGTCTATCATATGGCTACACCTTC. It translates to CASSHLGGLSYGYTF.

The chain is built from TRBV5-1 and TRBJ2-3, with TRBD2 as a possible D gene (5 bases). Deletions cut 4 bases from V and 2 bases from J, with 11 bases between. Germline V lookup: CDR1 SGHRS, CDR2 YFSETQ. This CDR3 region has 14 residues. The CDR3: CASSLGRDTDTQYF. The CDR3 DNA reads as TGCGCCAGCAGCCTCGGACGGGACACAGATACGCAGTATTTT.

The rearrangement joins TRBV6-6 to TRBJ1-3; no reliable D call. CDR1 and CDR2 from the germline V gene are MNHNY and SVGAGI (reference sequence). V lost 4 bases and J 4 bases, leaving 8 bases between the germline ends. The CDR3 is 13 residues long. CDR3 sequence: CASSWAEGNTIYF. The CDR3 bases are TGTGCCAGCAGTTGGGCAGAGGGAAACACCATATATTTT.